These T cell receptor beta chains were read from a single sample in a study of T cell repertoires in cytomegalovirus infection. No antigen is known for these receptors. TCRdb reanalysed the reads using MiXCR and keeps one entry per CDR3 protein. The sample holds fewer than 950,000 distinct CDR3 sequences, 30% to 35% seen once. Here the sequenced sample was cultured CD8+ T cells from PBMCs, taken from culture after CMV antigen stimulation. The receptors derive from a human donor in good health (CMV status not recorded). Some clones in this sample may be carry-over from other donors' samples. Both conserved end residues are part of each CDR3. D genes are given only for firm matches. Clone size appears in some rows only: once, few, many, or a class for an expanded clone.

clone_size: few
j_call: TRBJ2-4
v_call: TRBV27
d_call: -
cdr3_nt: TGTGCCAGCAGTCCTCTACCCATGACTTTAGCCAAAAACATTCAGTACTTC
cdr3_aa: CASSPLPMTLAKNIQYF

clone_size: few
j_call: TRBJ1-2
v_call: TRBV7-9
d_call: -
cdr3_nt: TGTGCCAGCAGCTCGGACAGAGATATTTATGGCTACACCTTC
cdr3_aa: CASSSDRDIYGYTF

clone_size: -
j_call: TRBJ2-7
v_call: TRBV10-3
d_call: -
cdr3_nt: TGTGCCATCAGTGAACAGGGCGAGCAGTACTTC
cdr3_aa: CAISEQGEQYF

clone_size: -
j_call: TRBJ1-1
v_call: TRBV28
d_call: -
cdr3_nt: TGTGCCAGCAGTTCCCCGCAAAGCGCTGAAGCTTTCTTT
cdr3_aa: CASSSPQSAEAFF

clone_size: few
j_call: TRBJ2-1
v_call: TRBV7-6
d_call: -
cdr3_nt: TGTGCCAGCAGCTTCGGGGGCTACTACAATGAGCAGTTCTTC
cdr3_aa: CASSFGGYYNEQFF

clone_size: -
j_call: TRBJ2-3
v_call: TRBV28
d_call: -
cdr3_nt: TGTGCCAGCAGTCCTATATCCCCCTCCCCCCATAGCCGACAGAGTACAGATACGCAGTATTTT
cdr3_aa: CASSPISPSPHSRQSTDTQYF

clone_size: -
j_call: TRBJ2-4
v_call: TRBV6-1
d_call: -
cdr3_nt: TGTGCCAGCAGTGAAGTAAGGGGTGTCGGTTCCAAAAACATTCAGTACTTC
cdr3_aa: CASSEVRGVGSKNIQYF

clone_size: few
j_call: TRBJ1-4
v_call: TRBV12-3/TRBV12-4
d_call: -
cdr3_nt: TGTGCCAGCAGTGACTCCTCAACTAATGAAAAACTGTTTTTT
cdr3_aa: CASSDSSTNEKLFF

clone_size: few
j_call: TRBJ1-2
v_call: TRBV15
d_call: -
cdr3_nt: TGTGCCACCAGCGGTCATAGACAGGAGAATTGGTATGGCTACACCTTC
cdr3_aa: CATSGHRQENWYGYTF

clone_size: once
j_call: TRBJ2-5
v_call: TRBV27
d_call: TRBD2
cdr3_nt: TGTGCCAGCAGTTTATCGGGACTAGCGGGGGAACAAGAGACCCAGTACTTC
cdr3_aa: CASSLSGLAGEQETQYF

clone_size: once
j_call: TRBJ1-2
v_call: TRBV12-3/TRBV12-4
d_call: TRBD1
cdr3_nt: TGTGCCAGCAGTTCGACGACAGGGCCAATTAATGGCTACACCTTC
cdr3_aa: CASSSTTGPINGYTF

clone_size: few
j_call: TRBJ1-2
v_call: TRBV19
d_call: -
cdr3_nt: TGTGCCAGTAGATGGAAACTAGATGGCTACACCTTC
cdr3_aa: CASRWKLDGYTF

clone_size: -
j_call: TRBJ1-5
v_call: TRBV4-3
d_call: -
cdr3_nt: TGCGCCAGCAGCCAAGGAATCGGGGAACTTAATCAGCCCCAGCATTTT
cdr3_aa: CASSQGIGELNQPQHF

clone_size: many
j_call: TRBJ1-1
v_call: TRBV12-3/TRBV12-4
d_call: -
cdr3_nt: TGTGCCAGCAGCCCATTCACTGAAGCTTTCTTT
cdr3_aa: CASSPFTEAFF

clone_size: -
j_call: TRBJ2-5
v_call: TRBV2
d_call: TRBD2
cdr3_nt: TGTGCCAGCACCCCGTGGCTAGCGGGGGGGTTACTCAACCAAGAGACCCAGTACTTC
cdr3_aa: CASTPWLAGGLLNQETQYF

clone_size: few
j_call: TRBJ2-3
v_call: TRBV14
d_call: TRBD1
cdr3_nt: TGTGCCAGCAGCCAACTCCAGGGGGCTGAAGCAGATACGCAGTATTTT
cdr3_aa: CASSQLQGAEADTQYF

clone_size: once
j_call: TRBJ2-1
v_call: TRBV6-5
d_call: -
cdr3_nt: TGTGTCAGCGCCAGGGGAAATGAGCAGTTCTTC
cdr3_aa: CVSARGNEQFF

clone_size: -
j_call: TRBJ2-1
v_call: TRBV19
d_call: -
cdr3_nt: TGTGCCAGTAGTGAGAGGACAGTCAATGAGCAGTTCTTC
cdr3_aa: CASSERTVNEQFF

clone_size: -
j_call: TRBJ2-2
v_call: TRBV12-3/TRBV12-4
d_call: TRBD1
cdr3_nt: TGTGCCAGCAGTCCGACAGGGGGCCCCGGGGAGCTGTTTTTT
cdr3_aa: CASSPTGGPGELFF

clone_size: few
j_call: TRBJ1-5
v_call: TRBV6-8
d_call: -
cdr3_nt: TGTGCCAGCAGTGACCCCCAGCATTTT
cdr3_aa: CASSDPQHF

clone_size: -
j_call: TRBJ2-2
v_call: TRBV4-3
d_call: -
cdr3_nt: TGCGCCAGCAGCCAACAGGACTACCCAAACACCGGGGAGCTGTTTTTT
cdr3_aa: CASSQQDYPNTGELFF

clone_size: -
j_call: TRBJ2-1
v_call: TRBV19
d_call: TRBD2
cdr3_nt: TGTGCCAGTACCGCGGCTAGCGGGGGCTACTACAATGAGCAGTTCTTC
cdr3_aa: CASTAASGGYYNEQFF

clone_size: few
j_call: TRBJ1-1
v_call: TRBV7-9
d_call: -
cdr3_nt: TGTGCCTCCCCGCCAGCTTTCTTT
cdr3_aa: CASPPAFF

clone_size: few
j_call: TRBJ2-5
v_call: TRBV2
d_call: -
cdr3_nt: TGTGCCAGCAGACAGGTCGGGGAGACCCAGTACTTC
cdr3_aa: CASRQVGETQYF

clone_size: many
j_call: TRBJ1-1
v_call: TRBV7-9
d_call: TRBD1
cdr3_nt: TGCGCCAGCCGATTAGGACAGGGGAACACTGAAGCTTTCTTT
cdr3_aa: CASRLGQGNTEAFF

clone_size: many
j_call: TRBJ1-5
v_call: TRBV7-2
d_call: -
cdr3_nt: TGTGCCAGCAGCTTAGAGGGATATAGCAATCAGCCCCAGCATTTT
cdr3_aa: CASSLEGYSNQPQHF

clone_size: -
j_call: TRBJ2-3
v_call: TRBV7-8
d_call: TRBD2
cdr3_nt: TGTGTCAGCAGCTTAGTTTCGGGGGGGCTCACAGATACGCAGTATTTT
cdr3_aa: CVSSLVSGGLTDTQYF

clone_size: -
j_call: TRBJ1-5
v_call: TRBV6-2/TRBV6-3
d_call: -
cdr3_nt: TGTGCCAGCAGAGAACAGGGCCTCAATCAGCCCCAGCATTTT
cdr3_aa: CASREQGLNQPQHF

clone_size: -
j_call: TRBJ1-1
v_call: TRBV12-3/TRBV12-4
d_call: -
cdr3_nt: TGTGCCAGCAGTTTTGGCAGTCTCACTGAAGCTTTCTTT
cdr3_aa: CASSFGSLTEAFF

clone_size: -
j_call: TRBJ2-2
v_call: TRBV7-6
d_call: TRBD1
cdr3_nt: TGTGCCAGCGGGGGGACAGGTCCTAACACCGGGGAGCTGTTTTTT
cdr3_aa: CASGGTGPNTGELFF

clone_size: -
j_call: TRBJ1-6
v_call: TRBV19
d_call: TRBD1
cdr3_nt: TGTGCCAGTAGCCCGGGACAGGGGCTCGCCCCCCTCCACTTT
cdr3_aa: CASSPGQGLAPLHF

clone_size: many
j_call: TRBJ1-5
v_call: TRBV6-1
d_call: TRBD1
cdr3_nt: TGTGCCAGCATAGAAATGGGACAGGCGGGCAATCAGCCCCAGCATTTT
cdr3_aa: CASIEMGQAGNQPQHF

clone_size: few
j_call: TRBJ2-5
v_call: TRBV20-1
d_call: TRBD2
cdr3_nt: TGCAGTGCTCTCAAGACTAGCGAGGGAGTGACTGAAGAGACCCAGTACTTC
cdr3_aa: CSALKTSEGVTEETQYF

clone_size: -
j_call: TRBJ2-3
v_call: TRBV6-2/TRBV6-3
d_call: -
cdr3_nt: TGTGCCAGCAGTTACCGACGGGGGCTCCTCACAGATACGCAGTATTTT
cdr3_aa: CASSYRRGLLTDTQYF

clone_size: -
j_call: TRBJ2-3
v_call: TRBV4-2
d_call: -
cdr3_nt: TGTGCCAGCAGCCAAGTTAGAGCAGATACGCAGTATTTT
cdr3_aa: CASSQVRADTQYF

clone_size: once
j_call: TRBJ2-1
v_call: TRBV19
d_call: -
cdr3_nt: TGTGCCAGTAGTATTTTTACAGACAATGAGCAGTTCTTC
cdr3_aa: CASSIFTDNEQFF

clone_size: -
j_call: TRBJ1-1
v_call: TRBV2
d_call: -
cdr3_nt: TGTGCCACCCCGAAGGGCAGGAACACTGAAGCTTTCTTT
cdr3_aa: CATPKGRNTEAFF

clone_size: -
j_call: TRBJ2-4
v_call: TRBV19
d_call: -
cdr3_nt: TGTGCCAGTAGTCCCACAAGGGCCGGAGCCAAAAACATTCAGTACTTC
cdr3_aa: CASSPTRAGAKNIQYF

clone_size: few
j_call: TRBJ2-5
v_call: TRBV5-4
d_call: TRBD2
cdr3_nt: TGTGCCAGCAGCTTGGTTGGGGACTACGGGACCCAGTACTTC
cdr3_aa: CASSLVGDYGTQYF

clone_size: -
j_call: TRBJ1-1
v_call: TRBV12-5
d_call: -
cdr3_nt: TGTGCTAGTGGTTTGGGACAGGCACAGTGGGCTTTCTTT
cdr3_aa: CASGLGQAQWAFF

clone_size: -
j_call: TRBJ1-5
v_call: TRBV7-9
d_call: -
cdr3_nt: TGTGCCAGCAGCTTAGCCCGGAAGAATCAGCCCCAGCAATTT
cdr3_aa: CASSLARKNQPQQF

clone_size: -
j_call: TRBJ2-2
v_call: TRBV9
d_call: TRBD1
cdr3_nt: TGTGCCAGCAGCGACCCACACAAGGCCGACCGGACAGGGGTATCCGGGGAGCTGTTTTTT
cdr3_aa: CASSDPHKADRTGVSGELFF

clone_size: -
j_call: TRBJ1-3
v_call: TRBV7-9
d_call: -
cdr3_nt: TGTGCCAGCAGCCCCCAAGATGAGGCTAAAAGCTCTGGAAACACCATATATTTT
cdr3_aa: CASSPQDEAKSSGNTIYF

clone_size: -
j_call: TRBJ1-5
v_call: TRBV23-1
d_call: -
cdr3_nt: TGCGCCAGCAGTCAAGCGTCAGGCAGGGAAGGGCTGGGTCAGCCCCAGCATTTT
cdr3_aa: CASSQASGREGLGQPQHF

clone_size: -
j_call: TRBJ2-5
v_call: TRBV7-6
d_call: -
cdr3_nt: TGTGCCAGCAGCATTCCAGCGGGTCCGACCCAGTACTTC
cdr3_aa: CASSIPAGPTQYF

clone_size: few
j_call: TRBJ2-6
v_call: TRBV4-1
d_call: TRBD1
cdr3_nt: TGCGCCAGCAGTATACCAGGGGGTGAGGACTCTGGGGCCAACGTCCTGACTTTC
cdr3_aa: CASSIPGGEDSGANVLTF

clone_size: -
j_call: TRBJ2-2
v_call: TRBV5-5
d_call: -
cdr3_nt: TGTGCCAGCAGCTTGGATTTCAGGATGAACACCGGGGAGCTGTTTTTT
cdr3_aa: CASSLDFRMNTGELFF